This TCR beta chain was retrieved from a study of blood T cells in healthy people across ages. Findings of the study overall: Unsorted PBMCs prevented conclusive naive versus antigen-experienced comparison.

The use of a sample-barcoded 5' primer and a J-beta primer mix characterized a second PCR of roughly 6 to 11 cycles. A template-switch adaptor that had 12 random nucleotides put a tag on each cDNA molecule. MiXCR, run by TCRdb on the 5' RACE reads, gives a single entry per CDR3 protein. Among fewer than 2,000,000 distinct CDR3 sequences listed, roughly two fifths were seen once. This clonotype was observed a few times. What it recognizes is unknown. The donors, all healthy, were Caucasians living in Russia, aged roughly 6 to 90. The CDR3 contains 14 residues. V lost 6 bases and J 2 bases, leaving 12 bases between the germline ends. Germline-derived CDR1 and CDR2 are MNHNY and SVGAGI (reference sequence).

This TCR was sampled from a human donor in good health. The sequencing sample was made of blood. This sequence joins TRBV6-6 and TRBJ2-3, with TRBD1 as a possible D gene (6 bases). The CDR3 coding sequence is TGTGCCAGCAGGGGACACGCAATCACAGATACGCAGTATTTT. Amino acid sequence: CASRGHAITDTQYF.